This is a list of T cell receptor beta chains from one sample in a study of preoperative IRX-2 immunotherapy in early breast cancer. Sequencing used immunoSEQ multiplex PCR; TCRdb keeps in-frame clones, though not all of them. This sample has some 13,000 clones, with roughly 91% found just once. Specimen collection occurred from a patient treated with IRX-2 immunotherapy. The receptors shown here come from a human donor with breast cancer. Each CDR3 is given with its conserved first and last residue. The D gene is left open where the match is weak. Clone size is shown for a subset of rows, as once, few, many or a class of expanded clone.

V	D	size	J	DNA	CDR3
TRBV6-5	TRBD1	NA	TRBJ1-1	TGTGCCAGCAGTTTCGGACAGGGATCAGCTTTCTTT	CASSFGQGSAFF
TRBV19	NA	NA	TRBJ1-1	TGTGCCAGTAGGCACCTTGTGAGGATGAACACTGAAGCTTTCTTT	CASRHLVRMNTEAFF
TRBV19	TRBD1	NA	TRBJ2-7	TGTGCCAGTAGTATAGGAGGTGGGACAGGGTCCTACGAGCAGTACTTC	CASSIGGGTGSYEQYF
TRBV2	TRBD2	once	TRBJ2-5	TGTGCCAGCAGTGCCGGACTAGCGGGAGGAGAGACCCAGTACTTC	CASSAGLAGGETQYF
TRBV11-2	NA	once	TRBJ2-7	TGTGCCAGCAGCTCCTACCTACGGTCTTTCGAGCAGTACTTC	CASSSYLRSFEQYF
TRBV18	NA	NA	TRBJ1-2	TGTGCCAGCTCACCACCATTTACAAGATACTATGGCTACACCTTC	CASSPPFTRYYGYTF
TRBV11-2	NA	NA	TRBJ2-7	TGTGCCAGCAGCTTGATACAGCTCTACGAGCAGTACTTC	CASSLIQLYEQYF
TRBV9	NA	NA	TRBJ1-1	TGTGCCAGCAGCGCGAGGGGGGCGGTAAACACTGAAGCTTTCTTT	CASSARGAVNTEAFF
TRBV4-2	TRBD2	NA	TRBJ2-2	TGTGCCAGCAGCCAAGATCCGACTAGCGGGAGAGCGAACACCGGGGAGCTGTTTTTT	CASSQDPTSGRANTGELFF
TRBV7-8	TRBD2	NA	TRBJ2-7	TGTGCCAGCAGCTTAGCCGAGGGGGGACTAGCGGGGTACTACGAGCAGTACTTC	CASSLAEGGLAGYYEQYF
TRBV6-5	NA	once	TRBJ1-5	TGTGCCAGCAGCCGTGGGATGAATCAGCCCCAGCATTTT	CASSRGMNQPQHF
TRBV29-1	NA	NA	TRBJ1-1	TGCAGCGTTGTACAGGGCAACACTGAAGCTTTCTTT	CSVVQGNTEAFF
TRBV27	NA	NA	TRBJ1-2	TGTGCCAGCAGTGGAGGGGATTCCCTAAAGGGTGGCTACACCTTC	CASSGGDSLKGGYTF
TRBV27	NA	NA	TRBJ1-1	TGTGCCAGCATGGGGGACCGCAACATGAACACTGAAGCTTTCTTT	CASMGDRNMNTEAFF
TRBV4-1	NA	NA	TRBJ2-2	TGCGCCAGCAGCCCTTCCGATATACGCACCCCCGGGGAGCTGTTTTTT	CASSPSDIRTPGELFF
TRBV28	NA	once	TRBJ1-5	TGTGCCAGCAGTACTTATAGCAATCAGCCCCAGCATTTT	CASSTYSNQPQHF
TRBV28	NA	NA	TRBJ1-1	TGTGCCAGCAGTTTAGTGAGCGAAACTGAAGCTTTCTTT	CASSLVSETEAFF
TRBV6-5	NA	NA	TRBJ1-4	TGTGCCAGCAGTAGACGTGGGGATGAAAAACTGTTTTTT	CASSRRGDEKLFF
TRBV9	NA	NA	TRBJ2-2	TGTGCCAGCAGCGGACAGGTCCTTGGTACCGGGGAGCTGTTTTTT	CASSGQVLGTGELFF
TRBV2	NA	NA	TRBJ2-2	TGTGCCACCCTGTGGGGGGCCGCAGGCACCGGGGAGCTGTTTTTT	CATLWGAAGTGELFF
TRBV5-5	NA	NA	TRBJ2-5	TGTGCCAGCAGCTTGGTCGGGGGGCCGCGGGAGACCCAGTACTTC	CASSLVGGPRETQYF
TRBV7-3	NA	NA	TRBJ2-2	TGTGCCAGCAGCTTAAAAGGGAGTAACACCGGGGAGCTGTTTTTT	CASSLKGSNTGELFF
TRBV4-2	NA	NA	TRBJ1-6	TGTGCCAGCAGCCAGCTCAGTTTTGGCAGCTCCTATAATTCACCCCTCCACTTT	CASSQLSFGSSYNSPLHF
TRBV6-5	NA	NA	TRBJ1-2	TGTGCCAGCAGTTACTCGTCAGGTGGCTACACCTTC	CASSYSSGGYTF
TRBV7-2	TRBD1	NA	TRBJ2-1	TGTGCCAGCAGCTTAGCGACCGGGACAGGGAGGACCAATGAGCAGTTCTTC	CASSLATGTGRTNEQFF
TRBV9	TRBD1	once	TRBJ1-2	TGTGCCAGCAGCGCGGCCGGGACAGGGTGCTCCTTC	CASSAAGTGCSF
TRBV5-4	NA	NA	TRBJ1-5	TGTGCCAGCAGCTCGACAGGAGGTGATATGGATAGCAATCAGCCCCAGCATTTT	CASSSTGGDMDSNQPQHF
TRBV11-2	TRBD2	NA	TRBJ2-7	TGTGCCAGCAGCTTAATGACTAGCGGGCTCCGCTCCTACGAGCAGTACTTC	CASSLMTSGLRSYEQYF
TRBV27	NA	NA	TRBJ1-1	TGTGCCAGCGTCGGGGCACAAAGGAGTTACACTGAAGCTTTCTTT	CASVGAQRSYTEAFF
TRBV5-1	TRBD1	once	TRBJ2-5	TGCGCCAGCAGCTCGGGGACAGGGGGCTGGAAGACCCAGTACTTC	CASSSGTGGWKTQYF